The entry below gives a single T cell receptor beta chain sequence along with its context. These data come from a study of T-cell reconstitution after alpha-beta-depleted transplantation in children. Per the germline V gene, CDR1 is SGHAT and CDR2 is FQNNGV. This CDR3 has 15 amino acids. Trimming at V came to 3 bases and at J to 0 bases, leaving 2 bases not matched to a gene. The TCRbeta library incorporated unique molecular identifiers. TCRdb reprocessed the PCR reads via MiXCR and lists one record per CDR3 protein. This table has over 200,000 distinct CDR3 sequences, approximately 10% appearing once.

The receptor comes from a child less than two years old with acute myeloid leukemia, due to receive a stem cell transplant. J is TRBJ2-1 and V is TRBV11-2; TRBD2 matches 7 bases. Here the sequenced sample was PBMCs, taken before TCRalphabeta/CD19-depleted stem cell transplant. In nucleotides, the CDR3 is TGTGCCAGCAGCTTTACGGGGGGCTCCTACAATGAGCAGTTCTTC. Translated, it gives CASSFTGGSYNEQFF.